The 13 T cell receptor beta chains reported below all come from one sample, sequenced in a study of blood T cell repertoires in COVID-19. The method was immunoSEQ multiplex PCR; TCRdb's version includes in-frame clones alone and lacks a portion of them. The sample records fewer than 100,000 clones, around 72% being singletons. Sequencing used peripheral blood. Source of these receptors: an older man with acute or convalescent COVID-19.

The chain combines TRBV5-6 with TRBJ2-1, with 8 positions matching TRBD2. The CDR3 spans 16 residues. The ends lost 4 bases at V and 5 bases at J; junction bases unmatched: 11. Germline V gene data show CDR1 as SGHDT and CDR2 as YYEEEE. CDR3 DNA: TGTGCCAGCAGCCCTAAGCGGGAGCGCTGGGACAATGAGCAGTTCTTC. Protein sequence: CASSPKRERWDNEQFF.

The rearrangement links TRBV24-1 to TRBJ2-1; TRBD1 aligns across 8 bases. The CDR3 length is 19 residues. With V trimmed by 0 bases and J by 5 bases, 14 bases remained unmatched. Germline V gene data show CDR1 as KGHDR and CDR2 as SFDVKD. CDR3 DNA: TGTGCCACCAGTGATTTGGGGACAGGCCGCGGGTTGAGGGACAATGAGCAGTTCTTC. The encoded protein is CATSDLGTGRGLRDNEQFF.

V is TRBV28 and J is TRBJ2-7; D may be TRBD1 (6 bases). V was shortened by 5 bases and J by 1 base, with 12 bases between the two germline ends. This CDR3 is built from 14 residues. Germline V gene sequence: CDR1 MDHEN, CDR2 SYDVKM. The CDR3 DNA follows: TGTGCCAGCAGTACACCAGGGGTATCCTACGAGCAGTACTTC. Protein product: CASSTPGVSYEQYF.

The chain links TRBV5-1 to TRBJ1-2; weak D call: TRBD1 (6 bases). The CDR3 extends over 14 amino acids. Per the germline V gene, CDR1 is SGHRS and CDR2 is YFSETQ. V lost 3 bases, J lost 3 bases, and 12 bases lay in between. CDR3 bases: TGCGCCAGCAGCTCCCGGGACACCGACTATGGCTACACCTTC. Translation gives CASSSRDTDYGYTF.

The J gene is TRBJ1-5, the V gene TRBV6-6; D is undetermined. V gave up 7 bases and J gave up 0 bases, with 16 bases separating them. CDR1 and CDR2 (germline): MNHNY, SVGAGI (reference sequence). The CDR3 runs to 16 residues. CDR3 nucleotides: TGTGCCAGCAATTCCGACAAACCTTATAGCAATCAGCCCCAGCATTTT. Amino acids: CASNSDKPYSNQPQHF.

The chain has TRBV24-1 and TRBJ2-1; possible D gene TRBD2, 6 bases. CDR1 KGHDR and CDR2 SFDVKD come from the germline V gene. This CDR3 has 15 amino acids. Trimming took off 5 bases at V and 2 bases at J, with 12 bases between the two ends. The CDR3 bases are TGTGCCACCAGTGGCGGGGAAGGAGCCTACAATGAGCAGTTCTTC. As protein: CATSGGEGAYNEQFF.

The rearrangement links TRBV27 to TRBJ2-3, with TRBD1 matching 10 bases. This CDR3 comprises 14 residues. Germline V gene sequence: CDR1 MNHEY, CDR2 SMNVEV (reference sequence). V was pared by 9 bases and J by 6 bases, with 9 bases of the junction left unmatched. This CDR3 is CASARDRGWDTQYF. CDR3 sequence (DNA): TGTGCCAGTGCCCGGGACAGGGGATGGGATACGCAGTATTTT.

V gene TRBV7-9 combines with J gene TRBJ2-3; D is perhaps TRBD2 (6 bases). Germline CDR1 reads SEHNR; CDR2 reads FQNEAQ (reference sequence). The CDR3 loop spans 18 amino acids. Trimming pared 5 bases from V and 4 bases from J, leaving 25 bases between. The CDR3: CASSQFRNPGGISDTQYF. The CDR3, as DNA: TGTGCCAGCAGCCAGTTCAGGAACCCAGGAGGGATTTCAGATACGCAGTATTTT.

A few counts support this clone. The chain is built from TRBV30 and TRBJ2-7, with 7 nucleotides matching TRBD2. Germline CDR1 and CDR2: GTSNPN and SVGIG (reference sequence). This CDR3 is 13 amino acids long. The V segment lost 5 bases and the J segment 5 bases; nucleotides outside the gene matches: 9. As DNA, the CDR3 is TGTGCCTGGGCGCACGGGAGGCAAAACGAGCAGTACTTC. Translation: CAWAHGRQNEQYF. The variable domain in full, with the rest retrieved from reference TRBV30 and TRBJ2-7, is SQTIHQWPATLVQPVGSPLSLECTVEGTSNPNLYWYRQAAGRGLQLLFYSVGIGQISSEVPQNLSASRPQDRQFILSSKKLLLSDSGFYLCAWAHGRQNEQYFGPGTRLTVT.

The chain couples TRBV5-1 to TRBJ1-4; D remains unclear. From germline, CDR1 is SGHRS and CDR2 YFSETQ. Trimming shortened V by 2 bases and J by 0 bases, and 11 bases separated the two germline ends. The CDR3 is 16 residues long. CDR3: CASSLRYEATNEKLFF. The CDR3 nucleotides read TGCGCCAGCAGCTTACGGTACGAAGCAACTAATGAAAAACTGTTTTTT.

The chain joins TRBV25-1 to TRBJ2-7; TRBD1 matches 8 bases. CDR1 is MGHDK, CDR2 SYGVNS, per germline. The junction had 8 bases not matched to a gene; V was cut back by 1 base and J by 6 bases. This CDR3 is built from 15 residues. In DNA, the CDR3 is TGTGCCAGCAGTGAATCGGGGCAGGGGGCTGTCGAGCAGTACTTC. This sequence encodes CASSESGQGAVEQYF.

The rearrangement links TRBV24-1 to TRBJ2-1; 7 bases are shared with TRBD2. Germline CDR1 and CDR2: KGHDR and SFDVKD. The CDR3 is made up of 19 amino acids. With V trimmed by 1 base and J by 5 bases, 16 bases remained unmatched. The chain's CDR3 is CATSDFSHQGTSDNNEQFF. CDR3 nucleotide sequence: TGTGCCACCAGTGATTTTAGTCACCAGGGTACTAGCGATAACAATGAGCAGTTCTTC.

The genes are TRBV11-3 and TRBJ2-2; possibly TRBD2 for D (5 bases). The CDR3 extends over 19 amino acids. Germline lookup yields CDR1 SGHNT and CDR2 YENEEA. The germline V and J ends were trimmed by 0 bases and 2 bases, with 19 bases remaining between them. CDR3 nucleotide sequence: TGTGCCAGCAGCTTAGATCCTATCTTTGGTAGCGTTAACACCGGGGAGCTGTTTTTT. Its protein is CASSLDPIFGSVNTGELFF.